What follows is one T cell receptor (beta chain) and its context. What it recognizes is unknown. This sample was taken from a study of T cells in Graves' hyperthyroidism and ophthalmopathy. CDR1 is SQVTM and CDR2 is ANQGSEA in the germline V gene. CDR3 length: 14 residues. V lost 3 bases and J lost 3, with 9 bases in between. Researchers amplified the TCR beta CDR3 regions from RNA transcripts. TCR CDR3 regions were first amplified by RT-PCR with HTBI primers. TCRdb analysed the multiplex PCR reads with MiXCR anew, one entry per CDR3 protein. The table shows a few hundred thousand distinct CDR3 sequences, with around 14% occurring only once. Patients between 18 and 65 years old had hyperthyroidism, newly diagnosed and lasting under 2 months. Initially, at the first diagnosis of hyperthyroidism and before any ophthalmopathy symptoms, blood was sampled. Notes on the study in general: Before onset, by a median of around 6.1 months, the model predicted ophthalmopathy.

The receptor was derived from a woman aged 25 to 39 with Graves' hyperthyroidism that later progressed to Graves' ophthalmopathy. V is TRBV29-1 and J is TRBJ2-6, with D perhaps TRBD1 or TRBD2 (5 bases each). Sequencing used blood. In DNA form, the CDR3 reads TGCAGCGTTGACGAGGGGTTTGGGGCCAACGTCCTGACTTTC. It encodes CSVDEGFGANVLTF.